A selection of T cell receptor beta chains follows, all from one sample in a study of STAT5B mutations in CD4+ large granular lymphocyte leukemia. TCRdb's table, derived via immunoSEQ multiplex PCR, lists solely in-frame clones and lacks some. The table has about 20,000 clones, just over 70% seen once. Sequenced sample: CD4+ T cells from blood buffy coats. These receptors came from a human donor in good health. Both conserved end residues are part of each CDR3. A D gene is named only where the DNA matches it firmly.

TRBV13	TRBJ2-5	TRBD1	CASSWEQGRKETQYF
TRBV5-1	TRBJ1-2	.	CASSRGTEVLVGYTF
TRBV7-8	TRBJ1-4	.	CASSQRGSEKLFF
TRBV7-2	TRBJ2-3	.	CASSERGAETDTQYF
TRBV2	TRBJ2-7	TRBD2	CASSDGTSGYEQYF
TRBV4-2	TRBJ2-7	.	CASSQDWTDYEQYF
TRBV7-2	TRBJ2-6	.	CASSTIHLTNRAGANVLTF
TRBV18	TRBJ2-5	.	CASSYGTSETQYF
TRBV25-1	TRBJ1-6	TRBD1	CASSNRDRGSSPLHF
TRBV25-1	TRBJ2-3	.	CASSDPLDRTDTQYF
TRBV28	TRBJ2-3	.	CASSLTQGWSADTQYF
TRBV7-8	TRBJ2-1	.	CASSLDWTQQFF
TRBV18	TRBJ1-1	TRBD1	CASSPLKGQGFTEAFF
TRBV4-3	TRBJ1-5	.	CASSLRSDQPQHF
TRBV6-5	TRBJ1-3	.	CASKGGGNTIYF
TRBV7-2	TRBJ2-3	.	CASSLAGSTDTQYF
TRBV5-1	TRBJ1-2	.	CASSSKDPISYGYTF
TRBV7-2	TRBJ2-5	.	CASSPVGGAGETQYF
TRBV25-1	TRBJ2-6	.	CASRGPMRSGANVLTF
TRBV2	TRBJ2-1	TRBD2	CASRGGLAGNNEQFF
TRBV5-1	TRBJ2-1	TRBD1	CASSLGQGASYNEQFF
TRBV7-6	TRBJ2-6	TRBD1	CASSLGGQGARGANVLTF
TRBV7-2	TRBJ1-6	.	CASSLMNSPLHF
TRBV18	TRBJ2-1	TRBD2	CASSPPTGTSAINEQFF
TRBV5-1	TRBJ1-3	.	CASSLEPGTTAGNTIYF
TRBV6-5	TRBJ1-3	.	CASSPGLISGNTIYF
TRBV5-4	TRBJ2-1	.	CASSLGQDAYNEQFF
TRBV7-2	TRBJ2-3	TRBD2	CASRSPGLASNTQYF
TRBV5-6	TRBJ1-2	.	CASSHPRADGYTF
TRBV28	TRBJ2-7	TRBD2	CASSFPGLVGSYEQYF
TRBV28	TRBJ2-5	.	CASSSMTLVETQYF
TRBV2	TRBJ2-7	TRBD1	CASSYRGNYEQYF
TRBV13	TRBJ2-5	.	CASSIQETQYF
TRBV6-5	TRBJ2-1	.	CASSYKRGCEQFF
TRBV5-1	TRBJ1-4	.	CASSRGASTNEKLFF
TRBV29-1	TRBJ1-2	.	CSVDPQSGYTF
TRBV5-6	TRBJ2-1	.	CASSLVILRGNEQFF
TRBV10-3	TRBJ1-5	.	CAISEDASYQPQHF
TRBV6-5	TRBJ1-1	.	CASSYPGMNTEAFF
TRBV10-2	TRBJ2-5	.	CASRETGRPRTQETQYF
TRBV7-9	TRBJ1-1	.	CASSNRAEAFF